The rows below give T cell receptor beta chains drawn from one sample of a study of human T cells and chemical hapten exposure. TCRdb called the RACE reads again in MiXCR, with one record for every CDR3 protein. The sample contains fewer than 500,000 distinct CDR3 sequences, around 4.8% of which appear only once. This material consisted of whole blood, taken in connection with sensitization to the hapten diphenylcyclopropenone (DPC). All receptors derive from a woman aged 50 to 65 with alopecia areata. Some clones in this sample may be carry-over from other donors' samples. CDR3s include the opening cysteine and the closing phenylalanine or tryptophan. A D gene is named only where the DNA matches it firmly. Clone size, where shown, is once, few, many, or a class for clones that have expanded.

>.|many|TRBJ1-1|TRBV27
CASSFRGMPEAFF
TGTGCCAGCAGTTTTCGGGGGATGCCTGAAGCTTTCTTT
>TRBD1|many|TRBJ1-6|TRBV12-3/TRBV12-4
CASRDRDSSPLHF
TGTGCCAGTAGGGACAGGGATAGTTCACCCCTCCACTTT
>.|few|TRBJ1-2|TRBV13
CASSAGLMDYGYTF
TGTGCCAGCAGCGCCGGTCTCATGGACTATGGCTACACCTTC
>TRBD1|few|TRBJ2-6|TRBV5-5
CASSQQGAGGANVLTF
TGTGCCAGCAGCCAACAGGGGGCAGGTGGGGCCAACGTCCTGACTTTC
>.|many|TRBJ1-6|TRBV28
CASGRGAITLHF
TGTGCCAGCGGCCGGGGGGCGATTACCCTCCACTTT
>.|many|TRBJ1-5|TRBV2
CASRNWNGNQPQHF
TGTGCCAGCAGGAACTGGAACGGCAATCAGCCCCAGCATTTT
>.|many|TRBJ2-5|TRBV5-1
CASSLDVGPQETQYF
TGCGCCAGCAGCTTGGATGTGGGCCCCCAAGAGACCCAGTACTTC
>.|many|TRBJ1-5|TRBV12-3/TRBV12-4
CASSFSGGNQPQHF
TGTGCCAGCAGTTTCTCCGGGGGTAATCAGCCCCAGCATTTT
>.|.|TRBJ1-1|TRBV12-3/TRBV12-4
CASRRRTGGWTEAFF
TGTGCCAGCAGACGACGGACCGGGGGGTGGACTGAAGCTTTCTTT
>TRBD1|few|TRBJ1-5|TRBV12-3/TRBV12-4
CASSFMGNRGLVDQPQHF
TGTGCCAGCAGTTTTATGGGGAACAGGGGGCTAGTAGATCAGCCCCAGCATTTT
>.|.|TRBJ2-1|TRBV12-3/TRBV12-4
CASSRDSMNEQFF
TGTGCCAGCAGTCGCGACAGTATGAATGAGCAGTTCTTC
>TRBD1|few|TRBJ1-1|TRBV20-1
CSASTGGDTEAFF
TGCAGTGCTAGCACAGGGGGGGACACTGAAGCTTTCTTT
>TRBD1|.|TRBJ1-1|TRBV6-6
CASTLGDRAWDTEAFF
TGTGCCAGCACACTAGGGGACAGGGCCTGGGACACTGAAGCTTTCTTT
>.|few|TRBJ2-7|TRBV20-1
CSARDTDRFYEQYF
TGCAGTGCTAGAGATACGGACCGCTTTTACGAGCAGTACTTC
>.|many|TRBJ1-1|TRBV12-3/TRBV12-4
CASRANTEAFF
TGTGCCAGCAGAGCGAACACTGAAGCTTTCTTT
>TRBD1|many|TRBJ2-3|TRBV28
CASSAQGYSTDTQYF
TGTGCCAGCAGTGCACAGGGGTACTCCACAGATACGCAGTATTTT
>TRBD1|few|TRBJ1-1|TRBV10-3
CATQGAQDTEAFF
TGTGCCACCCAGGGGGCGCAGGACACTGAAGCTTTCTTT
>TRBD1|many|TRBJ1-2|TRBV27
CASSLLGQGPFGYGYTF
TGTGCCAGCAGTCTGTTGGGACAGGGGCCCTTTGGCTATGGCTACACCTTC
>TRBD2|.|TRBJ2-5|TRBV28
CAQVASGRGCF
TGTGCTCAAGTGGCTAGCGGGAGGGGGTGCTTC
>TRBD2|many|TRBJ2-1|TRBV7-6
CASSLLAVSYNEQFF
TGTGCCAGCAGTCTACTAGCGGTATCCTACAATGAGCAGTTCTTC
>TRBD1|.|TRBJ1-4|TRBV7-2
CASSRQGFANEKLFF
TGTGCCAGCAGCCGACAGGGTTTCGCTAATGAAAAACTGTTTTTT
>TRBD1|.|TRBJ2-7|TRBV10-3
CVISATGDSYEQYF
TGTGTCATCAGTGCGACAGGGGATTCCTACGAGCAGTACTTC
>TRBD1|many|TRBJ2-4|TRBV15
CATSSVTGAKNIQYF
TGTGCCACCAGCAGTGTGACAGGGGCCAAAAACATTCAGTACTTC
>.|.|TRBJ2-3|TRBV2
CASSDRGRPDTQYF
TGTGCCAGCAGTGACCGAGGGCGCCCAGATACGCAGTATTTT
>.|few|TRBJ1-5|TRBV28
CASSTPGGRQPQHF
TGTGCCAGCAGTACCCCCGGGGGGCGGCAGCCCCAGCATTTT
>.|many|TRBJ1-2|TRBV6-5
CAVTDGYGYTF
TGTGCAGTCACGGACGGCTATGGCTACACCTTC
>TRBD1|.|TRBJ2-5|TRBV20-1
CSAIRTGVETQYF
TGCAGTGCTATAAGGACAGGGGTGGAGACCCAGTACTTC
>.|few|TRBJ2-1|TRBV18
CASSPPGAPDYNEQFF
TGTGCCAGCTCACCCCCCGGCGCGCCCGATTACAATGAGCAGTTCTTC
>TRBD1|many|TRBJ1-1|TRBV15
CATSGMQGGTEAFF
TGTGCCACCAGCGGGATGCAGGGGGGCACTGAAGCTTTCTTT
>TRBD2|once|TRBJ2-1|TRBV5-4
CASSRILADLYNEQFF
TGTGCCAGCAGCAGAATACTAGCGGACCTATACAATGAGCAGTTCTTC
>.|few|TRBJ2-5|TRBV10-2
CASSELSLTPKETQYF
TGCGCCAGCAGTGAGTTAAGCTTAACTCCCAAAGAGACCCAGTACTTC
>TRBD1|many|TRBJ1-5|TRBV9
CASSVGDRANQPQHF
TGTGCCAGCAGCGTAGGGGACAGGGCCAATCAGCCCCAGCATTTT
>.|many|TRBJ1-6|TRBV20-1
CSASLTGTENSPLHF
TGCAGTGCTAGCTTAACCGGGACGGAAAATTCACCCCTCCACTTT